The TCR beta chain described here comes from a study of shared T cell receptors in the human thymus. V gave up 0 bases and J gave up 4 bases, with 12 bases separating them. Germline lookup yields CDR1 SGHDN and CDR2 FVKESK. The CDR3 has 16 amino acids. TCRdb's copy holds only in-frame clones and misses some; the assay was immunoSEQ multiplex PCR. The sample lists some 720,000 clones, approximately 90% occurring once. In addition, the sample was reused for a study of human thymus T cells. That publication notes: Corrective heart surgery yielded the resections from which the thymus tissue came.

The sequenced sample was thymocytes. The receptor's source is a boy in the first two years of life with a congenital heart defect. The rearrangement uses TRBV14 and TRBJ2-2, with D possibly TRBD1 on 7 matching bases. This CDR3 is CASSQDPRGATGELFF. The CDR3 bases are TGTGCCAGCAGCCAAGACCCCAGGGGGGCCACCGGGGAGCTGTTTTTT.